The rows below give T cell receptor beta chains drawn from one sample of a study of blood T cell repertoires in COVID-19. Generated by immunoSEQ multiplex PCR, the TCRdb table keeps only in-frame clones and is missing some. The profile covers tens of thousands of clones, with more than 90% appearing a single time and approximately 12% taken by the ten largest. The sample taken for sequencing was peripheral blood. These receptors were obtained from a human donor in a cohort sampled during active COVID-19. Both conserved end residues are part of each CDR3. The order of the fields is V gene, clone size, J gene, D gene, CDR3 DNA, CDR3 protein. A D gene is named only where the DNA matches it firmly. Clone size is shown for a subset of rows, as once, few, many or a class of expanded clone.

v_gene: TRBV7-3
abundance: .
j_gene: TRBJ2-1
d_gene: TRBD2
CDR3nt: TGTGCCAGCAGTGATGTAGCGGGAGAGCTACAGTTCTTC
CDR3aa: CASSDVAGELQFF

v_gene: TRBV5-1
abundance: .
j_gene: TRBJ2-7
d_gene: .
CDR3nt: TGCGCCAGCAGCTTGGAGCCCAACAGGGCCGGCTACGAGCAGTACTTC
CDR3aa: CASSLEPNRAGYEQYF

v_gene: TRBV19
abundance: .
j_gene: TRBJ2-1
d_gene: .
CDR3nt: TGTGCCAGTAGTGGTGGGGGCGGTGAGCAGTTCTTC
CDR3aa: CASSGGGGEQFF

v_gene: TRBV11-2
abundance: .
j_gene: TRBJ2-7
d_gene: TRBD2
CDR3nt: TGTGCCAGCAGCTCCTCATCAAGGACTAGCGGGACTTACGAGCAGTACTTC
CDR3aa: CASSSSSRTSGTYEQYF

v_gene: TRBV9
abundance: .
j_gene: TRBJ1-2
d_gene: .
CDR3nt: TGTGCCAGCAGCGTAGGGAATTTGGGCCCGAACTATGGCTACACCTTC
CDR3aa: CASSVGNLGPNYGYTF

v_gene: TRBV7-3
abundance: few
j_gene: TRBJ2-1
d_gene: TRBD2
CDR3nt: TGTGCCAGCAGTCCTTTAGCGGGAATATACAATGAGCAGTTCTTC
CDR3aa: CASSPLAGIYNEQFF

v_gene: TRBV5-4
abundance: .
j_gene: TRBJ2-5
d_gene: TRBD2
CDR3nt: TGTGCCAGCAGCTTTGGGGGTTCTATAGCGGGAGCCAGGGGAGAGACCCAGTACTTC
CDR3aa: CASSFGGSIAGARGETQYF

v_gene: TRBV20-1
abundance: .
j_gene: TRBJ1-5
d_gene: .
CDR3nt: TGCAGTGCTAGTGGCAGTGAAAATCAGCCCCAGCATTTT
CDR3aa: CSASGSENQPQHF

v_gene: TRBV6-1
abundance: .
j_gene: TRBJ2-1
d_gene: .
CDR3nt: TGTGCCAGCAGTGAAGTATCGGCGGGGAGGTACAATGAGCAGTTCTTC
CDR3aa: CASSEVSAGRYNEQFF

v_gene: TRBV5-1
abundance: .
j_gene: TRBJ1-1
d_gene: .
CDR3nt: TGCGCCAGCAGCTTGTCGGGGGAACAAGCTTTCTTT
CDR3aa: CASSLSGEQAFF

v_gene: TRBV29-1
abundance: .
j_gene: TRBJ2-7
d_gene: .
CDR3nt: TGCAGCGTGGAGTCTGGCAACGAGCAGTACTTC
CDR3aa: CSVESGNEQYF

v_gene: TRBV7-2
abundance: .
j_gene: TRBJ2-1
d_gene: TRBD1
CDR3nt: TGTGCCAGCAGCCCCTGGGACAGATACAATGAGCAGTTCTTC
CDR3aa: CASSPWDRYNEQFF

v_gene: TRBV18
abundance: .
j_gene: TRBJ1-1
d_gene: TRBD1
CDR3nt: TGTGCCAGCTCACCCCCGGAGGGGGCCTTATACGAAGCTTTCTTT
CDR3aa: CASSPPEGALYEAFF

v_gene: TRBV11-2
abundance: once
j_gene: TRBJ1-3
d_gene: .
CDR3nt: TGTGCCAGCAGCTCAGGGGCGAAGGACACCATATATTTT
CDR3aa: CASSSGAKDTIYF

v_gene: TRBV27
abundance: .
j_gene: TRBJ2-7
d_gene: TRBD2
CDR3nt: TGTGCCAGCAGTTTTACCCCCGGGGCTAGCGGGTCCGAGCAGTACTTC
CDR3aa: CASSFTPGASGSEQYF

v_gene: TRBV7-3
abundance: .
j_gene: TRBJ2-2
d_gene: .
CDR3nt: TGTGCCAGCAGCTCCGACACCGGGGAGCTGTTTTTT
CDR3aa: CASSSDTGELFF

v_gene: TRBV12-3/TRBV12-4
abundance: .
j_gene: TRBJ1-1
d_gene: .
CDR3nt: TGTGCCAGCAGTTTCCGGGTGGCTGAAGCTTTCTTT
CDR3aa: CASSFRVAEAFF

v_gene: TRBV27
abundance: .
j_gene: TRBJ2-2
d_gene: TRBD1
CDR3nt: TGTGCCAGCAGCGAGAAGACAGGGGTCACCGGGGAGCTGTTTTTT
CDR3aa: CASSEKTGVTGELFF

v_gene: TRBV5-6
abundance: .
j_gene: TRBJ1-2
d_gene: TRBD1
CDR3nt: TGTGCCAGCAGCCAGGACAGGATCTATGGCTACACCTTC
CDR3aa: CASSQDRIYGYTF

v_gene: TRBV4-1
abundance: .
j_gene: TRBJ2-1
d_gene: TRBD2
CDR3nt: TGCGCCAGCAGCCAAGGGGGGGGACTAGCGGCTTACAATGAGCAGTTCTTC
CDR3aa: CASSQGGGLAAYNEQFF

v_gene: TRBV5-6
abundance: .
j_gene: TRBJ1-2
d_gene: TRBD1
CDR3nt: TGTGCCAGCAGCTTGGTAGACAGGGAAAGCTATGGCTACACCTTC
CDR3aa: CASSLVDRESYGYTF

v_gene: TRBV7-2
abundance: .
j_gene: TRBJ2-2
d_gene: TRBD1
CDR3nt: TGTGCCAGCAGCTTAGAGGGGGCGCTGGCCGGGGAGCTGTTTTTT
CDR3aa: CASSLEGALAGELFF

v_gene: TRBV7-9
abundance: few
j_gene: TRBJ2-7
d_gene: TRBD2
CDR3nt: TGTGCCAGCAGCCCCCGGGAGGGGGAGGCCGCCTACGAGCAGTACTTC
CDR3aa: CASSPREGEAAYEQYF

v_gene: TRBV19
abundance: .
j_gene: TRBJ2-7
d_gene: TRBD1
CDR3nt: TGTGCCAGTAGTGGAAATAACGCAGGGGGTGATGAGCAGTACTTC
CDR3aa: CASSGNNAGGDEQYF

v_gene: TRBV19
abundance: .
j_gene: TRBJ2-7
d_gene: TRBD2
CDR3nt: TGTGCCAGTAGTATGGTACTAGCGGGAGGTTCCTACGAGCAGTACTTC
CDR3aa: CASSMVLAGGSYEQYF

v_gene: TRBV11-2
abundance: .
j_gene: TRBJ2-2
d_gene: .
CDR3nt: TGTGCCAGCAGCTTAATGCGGACACCCCGAGGCGGGGAGCTGTTTTTT
CDR3aa: CASSLMRTPRGGELFF

v_gene: TRBV10-1
abundance: .
j_gene: TRBJ2-2
d_gene: .
CDR3nt: TGCGCCAGCAGTAGCTCGGGACATATGAACACCGGGGAGCTGTTTTTT
CDR3aa: CASSSSGHMNTGELFF

v_gene: TRBV12-3/TRBV12-4
abundance: .
j_gene: TRBJ1-1
d_gene: .
CDR3nt: TGTGCCAGCAGTTTAGCAGGAGGCTCTGAAGCTTTCTTT
CDR3aa: CASSLAGGSEAFF

v_gene: TRBV7-2
abundance: .
j_gene: TRBJ2-1
d_gene: .
CDR3nt: TGTGCCAGCAGCGCTGAGATGGGGCGGCAGCAGTTCTTC
CDR3aa: CASSAEMGRQQFF

v_gene: TRBV19
abundance: .
j_gene: TRBJ2-5
d_gene: .
CDR3nt: TGTGCCAGTAGTATTTCCCGTCTTACCCGGGAGACCCAGTACTTC
CDR3aa: CASSISRLTRETQYF

v_gene: TRBV11-2
abundance: .
j_gene: TRBJ1-5
d_gene: TRBD1
CDR3nt: TGTGCCAGCAGCTCCAGGGGGCCTGGTCAGCCCCAGCATTTT
CDR3aa: CASSSRGPGQPQHF

v_gene: TRBV20-1
abundance: .
j_gene: TRBJ1-2
d_gene: .
CDR3nt: TGCAGTGCCAAGACAAACGGAGGCTACACCTTC
CDR3aa: CSAKTNGGYTF